Described below is a single TCR beta chain sequence and its context. In the study's own analysis: Quantification of nucleated cells was approximated via reference gene primer amplification. Clones were read by immunoSEQ multiplex PCR, and TCRdb kept only the in-frame ones, dropping some. V, J and clone size are taken as reported in that table, and D and trimming were inferred from the DNA itself. The sample holds about 140,000 clones, roughly 80% seen once. The source of the sample is a study of blood T cell repertoires in COVID-19. Study summary: T cells, B-cell-depleted T cells, or PBMCs supplied cDNA or gDNA.

CDR1 is KGHSH, CDR2 LQKENI, per germline. There are 13 residues in the CDR3. V was shortened by 7 bases and J by 6 bases, with 13 bases between the two germline ends. The sequencing sample was made of peripheral blood. V is TRBV18 and J is TRBJ2-1, with no clear D. This receptor was obtained from a woman in her forties or fifties with active or convalescent COVID-19. This chain's CDR3 is CASYTPFLNEQFF. The CDR3, as DNA: TGTGCCAGCTACACACCATTTCTCAATGAGCAGTTCTTC.